This T cell receptor (beta chain) comes out of a study of hypomethylating agent response in myelodysplastic syndrome. Overall study: Response meant complete response or hematologic improvement; all other patients were non-responders.

In the source study's methods: Approximately 1.6% of around 150,000 clonotypes matched previously reported viral-epitope-specific VDJdb entries. Clones were read by immunoSEQ multiplex PCR, and TCRdb kept only the in-frame ones, dropping some. That table supplies the V and J calls and clone size; D and trimming were determined from the DNA. The sample contains 3,500 to 4,500 clones, roughly 80% of which appear only once. General study results and limits: Non-responders showed more contracted clonotypes post-treatment, while responders showed more novel ones. After hypomethylating agent treatment, diversity and clonality showed no significant change, overall or by response.

Germline loops: CDR1 LGHNA, CDR2 YSLEER. Trimming cost V 0 bases and J 2 bases, with 5 bases left between them. This CDR3 region has 13 residues. Only one count was recorded for this clone. No antigen is known for it. The chain carries TRBV4-3 and TRBJ2-7; the D is unclear. This clonotype originated in a human donor with myelodysplastic syndrome. Sequenced here: bone marrow, sampled before or after starting hypomethylating agent treatment for myelodysplastic syndrome (not recorded which). The CDR3 sequence is CASSQDLAYEQYF. The CDR3, as DNA: TGCGCCAGCAGCCAAGATTTGGCCTACGAGCAGTACTTC.